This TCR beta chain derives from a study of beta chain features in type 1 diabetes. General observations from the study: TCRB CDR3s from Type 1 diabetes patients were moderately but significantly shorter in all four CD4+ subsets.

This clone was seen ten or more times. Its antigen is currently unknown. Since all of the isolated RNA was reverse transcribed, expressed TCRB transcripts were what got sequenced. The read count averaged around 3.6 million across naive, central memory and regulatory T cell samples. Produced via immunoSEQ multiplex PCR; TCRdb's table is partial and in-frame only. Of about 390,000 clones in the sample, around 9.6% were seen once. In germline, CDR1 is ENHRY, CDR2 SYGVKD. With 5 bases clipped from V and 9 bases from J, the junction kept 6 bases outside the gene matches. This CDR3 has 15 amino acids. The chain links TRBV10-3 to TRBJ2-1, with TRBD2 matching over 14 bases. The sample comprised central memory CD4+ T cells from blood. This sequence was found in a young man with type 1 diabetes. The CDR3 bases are TGTGCCATCAGTCCTGGGACTAGCGGGAGTCGTGAGCAGTTCTTC. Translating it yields CAISPGTSGSREQFF.